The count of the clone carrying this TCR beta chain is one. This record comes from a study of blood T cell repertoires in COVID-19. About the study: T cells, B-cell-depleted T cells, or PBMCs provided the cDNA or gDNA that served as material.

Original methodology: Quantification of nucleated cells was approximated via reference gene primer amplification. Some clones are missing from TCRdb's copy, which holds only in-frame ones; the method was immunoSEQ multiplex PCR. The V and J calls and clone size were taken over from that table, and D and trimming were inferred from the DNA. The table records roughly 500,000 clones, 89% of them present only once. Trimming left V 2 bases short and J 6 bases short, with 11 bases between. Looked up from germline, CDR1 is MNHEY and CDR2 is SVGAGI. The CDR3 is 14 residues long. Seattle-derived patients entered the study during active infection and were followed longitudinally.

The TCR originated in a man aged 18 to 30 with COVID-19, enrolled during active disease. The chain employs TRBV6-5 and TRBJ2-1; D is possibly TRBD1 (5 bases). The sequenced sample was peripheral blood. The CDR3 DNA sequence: TGTGCCAGCAGTTACGACAGAAGGGCCAATGAGCAGTTCTTC. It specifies CASSYDRRANEQFF.